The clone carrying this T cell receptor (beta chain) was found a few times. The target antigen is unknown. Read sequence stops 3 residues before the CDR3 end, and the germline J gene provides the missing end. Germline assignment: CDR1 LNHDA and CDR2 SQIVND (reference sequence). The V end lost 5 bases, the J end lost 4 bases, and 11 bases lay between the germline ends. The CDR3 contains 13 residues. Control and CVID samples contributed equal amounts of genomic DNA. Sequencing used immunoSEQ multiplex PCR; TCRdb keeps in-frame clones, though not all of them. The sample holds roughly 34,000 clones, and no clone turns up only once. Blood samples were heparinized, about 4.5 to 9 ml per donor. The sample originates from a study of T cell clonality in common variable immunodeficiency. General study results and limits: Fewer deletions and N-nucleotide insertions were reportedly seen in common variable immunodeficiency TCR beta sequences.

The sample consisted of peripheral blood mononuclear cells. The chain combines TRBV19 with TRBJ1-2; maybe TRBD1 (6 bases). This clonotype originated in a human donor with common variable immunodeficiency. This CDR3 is CASSSGQSYGYTF. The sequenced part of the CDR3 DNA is TGTGCCAGTAGTTCAGGACAGTCCTATGGC.